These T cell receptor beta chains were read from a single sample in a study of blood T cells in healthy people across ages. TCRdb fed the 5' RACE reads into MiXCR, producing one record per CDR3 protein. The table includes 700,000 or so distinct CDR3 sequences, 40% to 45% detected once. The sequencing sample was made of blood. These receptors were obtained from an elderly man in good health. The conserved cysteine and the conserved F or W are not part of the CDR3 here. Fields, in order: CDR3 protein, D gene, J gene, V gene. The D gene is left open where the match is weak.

ASSPVVRETQY,-,TRBJ2-5,TRBV18
ASSKTPPGEKLF,-,TRBJ1-4,TRBV21-1
ASSPPGTGNTEAF,TRBD1,TRBJ1-1,TRBV6-1
ASSTRGRGEQY,-,-,TRBV27
AWTRNSGNTIY,-,TRBJ1-3,TRBV30
ASSPSTGPESANQPQH,TRBD1,TRBJ1-5,TRBV7-9
ASSLVGVRTYEQY,-,TRBJ2-7,TRBV7-9
ASSEAPGQPSGYT,TRBD1,TRBJ1-2,TRBV2
ASSSQEFSPLH,-,TRBJ1-6,TRBV7-9
ASSLKAGQGSSYNSPPH,-,TRBJ1-6,TRBV7-8
AISSTSSYNEQF,-,TRBJ2-1,TRBV10-3
ASSDQQGSGANVLT,TRBD1,TRBJ2-6,TRBV4-2
ASSQDRGGGQF,-,TRBJ2-1,TRBV3-1
ASRDSGVGGEQY,-,TRBJ2-5,TRBV6-2/TRBV6-3
ASSSLWGRAETQY,-,TRBJ2-5,TRBV5-1
ASSPPQVYSYEQY,-,TRBJ2-7,TRBV11-2
ASSLAGGWTDTQY,TRBD2,TRBJ2-3,TRBV6-4
ASSSATGAFEKLF,TRBD1,TRBJ1-4,TRBV27
ASSYSDRPYYGYT,TRBD1,TRBJ1-2,TRBV6-5
ASSLAPTGQGSPLH,-,TRBJ1-6,TRBV7-2
ASTQTGGPGEQY,TRBD1,TRBJ2-5,TRBV6-2/TRBV6-3
ASSPTGEYEQY,TRBD1,TRBJ2-7,TRBV7-9
SAGNQPQH,-,TRBJ1-5,TRBV20-1
ASNEGGNTEAF,-,TRBJ1-1,TRBV6-2/TRBV6-3
ASSYVGHRPDEQY,-,TRBJ2-7,TRBV6-2/TRBV6-3
ASSYRVLARTDTQY,-,TRBJ2-3,TRBV11-2